The 27 T cell receptor beta chains presented below share a single source sample, sequenced in a study of OX40 agonist ivuxolimab in advanced cancers. Using immunoSEQ multiplex PCR, the repertoire was profiled, and TCRdb retains in-frame clones only, with some absent. The sample consists of roughly 50,000 clones, approximately 91% of them appearing once. The sequencing here drew on CD4+ or CD8+ T cells sorted from blood, taken in a trial of the OX40 agonist ivuxolimab. These receptor sequences come from an adult with an advanced solid tumor such as melanoma, head and neck, liver or kidney cancer.

The chain carries TRBV5-8 and TRBJ2-1; no clear D. Germline CDR1 SGHTS, CDR2 YDEGEE. The CDR3 consists of 12 residues. V lost 9 bases and J 1 base, leaving 8 bases between the germline ends. The chain's CDR3 is CANPISYNEQFF. The DNA for the CDR3 is TGTGCCAACCCGATATCCTACAATGAGCAGTTCTTC.

The count of this clone is one. The V gene is TRBV27, the J gene TRBJ1-1, with TRBD1 identical over 7 bases. CDR1 and CDR2 (germline): MNHEY, SMNVEV (reference sequence). This CDR3 spans 15 amino acids. The trim removed 5 bases at V and 0 bases at J, leaving 6 bases unmatched. Here the CDR3 DNA reads TGTGCCAGCAGTCTGACAGGGAGTATGAACACTGAAGCTTTCTTT. Amino acids: CASSLTGSMNTEAFF.

The rearrangement joins TRBV30 to TRBJ2-7; D call uncertain. Germline lookup yields CDR1 GTSNPN and CDR2 SVGIG (reference sequence). The CDR3 runs to 13 residues. V was cut by 4 bases and J by 6 bases, with 16 bases left in between. The DNA for the CDR3 is TGTGCCTGGATCCTCCCCAATCTGGGCGAGCAGTACTTC. Its protein is CAWILPNLGEQYF. Full variable domain (missing parts from reference TRBV30 and TRBJ2-7): SQTIHQWPATLVQPVGSPLSLECTVEGTSNPNLYWYRQAAGRGLQLLFYSVGIGQISSEVPQNLSASRPQDRQFILSSKKLLLSDSGFYLCAWILPNLGEQYFGPGTRLTVT.

The chain uses TRBV11-2 and TRBJ2-3; D is unresolved. The CDR3 covers 14 residues. Germline V lookup: CDR1 SGHAT, CDR2 FQNNGV. The V end was cut by 5 bases, the J end by 2 bases, with 11 bases between. This CDR3 reads CASSDWALTDTQYF. CDR3 coding DNA: TGTGCCAGCAGCGATTGGGCCCTCACAGATACGCAGTATTTT.

The chain recombines TRBV4-1 with TRBJ1-5, with D maybe TRBD1 (5 bases). Germline CDR1 is MGHRA and CDR2 is YSYEKL. The length of the CDR3 is 14 residues. Trimming cost V 0 bases and J 7 bases, with 10 bases left between them. DNA for the CDR3: TGCGCCAGCAGCCAAGAGACAGCAGGCCAGCCCCAGCATTTT. Protein: CASSQETAGQPQHF.

This sequence joins TRBV28 and TRBJ1-2; the D is unclear. The CDR3 sequence is 13 residues long. Trimming took off 8 bases at V and 2 bases at J, with 12 bases between the two ends. Germline lookup yields CDR1 MDHEN and CDR2 SYDVKM. Written as DNA, the CDR3 is TGTGCCAGCGGACGAATTGGGAACTATGGCTACACCTTC. Protein sequence: CASGRIGNYGYTF.

The rearrangement uses TRBV10-3 and TRBJ2-5, with 7 bases identical to TRBD1. Germline V CDR1 and CDR2: ENHRY, SYGVKD. The CDR3 runs to 17 residues. V was clipped by 0 bases and J by 4 bases; unmatched bases: 11. The CDR3 reads CAISESGYTGAGETQYF. In nucleotides, the CDR3 is TGTGCCATCAGTGAGTCGGGATATACAGGGGCCGGAGAGACCCAGTACTTC.

This clone was observed a handful of times. V gene TRBV5-4 combines with J gene TRBJ1-2; perhaps TRBD1 as D (5 bases). The CDR3 loop spans 15 amino acids. Looked up from germline, CDR1 is SGHNT and CDR2 is YYREEE (reference sequence). V was trimmed by 0 bases and J by 0 bases, leaving 9 bases between them. The chain's CDR3 is CASSLGDSPNYGYTF. The CDR3, as DNA: TGTGCCAGCAGCTTGGGTGACAGCCCTAACTATGGCTACACCTTC.

The chain employs TRBV7-8 and TRBJ2-7, with D unresolved. Trimming stripped 2 bases from V and 0 bases from J, with 14 bases between. From germline, CDR1 is SGHVS and CDR2 FQNEAQ. The CDR3 loop spans 16 amino acids. The CDR3 DNA reads as TGTGCCAGCAGCTTAACATTGTACGGAACCTCCTACGAGCAGTACTTC. Protein sequence: CASSLTLYGTSYEQYF.

The V and J genes are TRBV4-1 and TRBJ1-1; D possibly corresponds to TRBD1 (5 bases). V shed 1 base and J shed 0 bases, with 9 bases lying between them. This CDR3 spans 15 amino acids. Germline V gene data show CDR1 as MGHRA and CDR2 as YSYEKL. CDR3: CASSQGGTMNTEAFF. CDR3 sequence (DNA): TGCGCCAGCAGCCAAGGGGGGACCATGAACACTGAAGCTTTCTTT.

V usage is TRBV19 and J usage is TRBJ1-5; no firm D call. In germline, CDR1 is LNHDA, CDR2 SQIVND (reference sequence). V dropped 7 bases and J dropped 3 bases, with 13 bases sitting between them. CDR3 length: 14 residues. This CDR3 reads CASMVHDLNQPQHF. DNA of the CDR3: TGTGCCAGTATGGTTCACGACCTCAATCAGCCCCAGCATTTT.

The J gene is TRBJ1-1, the V gene TRBV27; TRBD1 agrees at 9 bases. CDR3 length: 16 residues. J was trimmed by 4 bases and V by 6 bases; bases with no gene match: 12. Germline V gene lookup returns CDR1 MNHEY and CDR2 SMNVEV (reference sequence). CDR3 amino acids: CASRAGTGIISTEAFF. In DNA form, the CDR3 reads TGTGCCAGCAGAGCCGGGACAGGGATTATTAGCACTGAAGCTTTCTTT.

The chain joins TRBV7-6 to TRBJ2-2, with D perhaps matching TRBD2 (5 bases). The germline V gene has CDR1 SGHVS and CDR2 FNYEAQ. With 4 bases removed from V and 6 bases from J, the gap between germline ends came to 6 bases. CDR3 size: 12 residues. The CDR3 coding sequence is TGTGCCAGCAGCTACGGGGCCGGGGAGCTGTTTTTT. It translates to CASSYGAGELFF. Full variable domain (missing parts from reference TRBV7-6 and TRBJ2-2): GAGVSQSPRYKVTKRGQDVALRCDPISGHVSLYWYRQALGQGPEFLTYFNYEAQQDKSGLPNDRFSAERPEGSISTLTIQRTEQRDSAMYRCASSYGAGELFFGEGSRLTVL.

The V call is TRBV7-9, the J call TRBJ1-2; D gene unclear. This CDR3 contains 13 residues. Trimming shortened V by 7 bases and J by 5 bases, and 14 bases separated the two germline ends. Looked up from germline, CDR1 is SEHNR and CDR2 is FQNEAQ (reference sequence). The CDR3 sequence: CASKPFGPYGYTF. The CDR3 region has the DNA TGTGCCAGCAAACCCTTCGGACCTTATGGCTACACCTTC.

This clone was picked up one time. The gene calls are TRBV7-6 and TRBJ2-3; either TRBD1 or TRBD2 may supply D (5 bases each). The V end was cut by 0 bases, the J end by 5 bases, with 9 bases between. CDR1 and CDR2 from the germline V gene are SGHVS and FNYEAQ. The CDR3 runs 14 residues. The CDR3 nucleotides are TGTGCCAGCAGCTTAGCTTCGAGGGGAGATACGCAGTATTTT. Its protein is CASSLASRGDTQYF.

This sequence joins TRBV7-9 and TRBJ2-3; 16 bases align to TRBD2. With V trimmed by 1 base and J by 4 bases, 5 bases remained unmatched. Per germline, CDR1 SEHNR and CDR2 FQNEAQ (reference sequence). The CDR3 spans 18 residues. The CDR3: CASSLEGTSGGAADTQYF. The DNA for the CDR3 is TGTGCCAGCAGCTTAGAGGGGACTAGCGGGGGGGCAGCAGATACGCAGTATTTT.

This clone appeared once. This chain joins TRBV7-2 and TRBJ2-3; D not resolved. V was clipped by 1 base and J by 1 base, with 9 bases between them. CDR1 SGHTA and CDR2 FQGNSA come from the germline V gene. CDR3 length: 15 amino acids. CDR3: CASSLGYLGTDTQYF. CDR3 nucleotides: TGTGCCAGCAGCTTAGGATATCTGGGCACAGATACGCAGTATTTT.

The gene calls are TRBV7-9 and TRBJ2-1; unclear D gene. V was trimmed by 4 bases and J by 3 bases, leaving 16 bases between them. Germline CDR1 and CDR2: SEHNR and FQNEAQ (reference sequence). This CDR3 has 16 amino acids. CDR3 sequence: CASSSTLYQDYNEQFF. Here the CDR3 DNA reads TGTGCCAGCAGCTCCACACTCTATCAGGACTACAATGAGCAGTTCTTC.

This clone appeared a few times. J is TRBJ1-5 and V is TRBV19, with D uncertain. V shed 0 bases and J shed 6 bases, with 6 bases lying between them. The CDR3 runs 13 residues. Germline-derived CDR1 and CDR2 are LNHDA and SQIVND (reference sequence). As DNA, the CDR3 is TGTGCCAGTAGTATAGATCTCCGTCAGCCCCAGCATTTT. Residues: CASSIDLRQPQHF.

The chain carries TRBV7-6 and TRBJ2-1; D gene uncertain. The CDR3 covers 13 residues. V was pared by 3 bases and J by 5 bases, with 8 bases between. Germline V gene data show CDR1 as SGHVS and CDR2 as FNYEAQ. The CDR3 region is CASSFAGDNEQFF. The CDR3 region has the DNA TGTGCCAGCAGCTTTGCCGGCGACAATGAGCAGTTCTTC.

The gene calls are TRBV23-1 and TRBJ1-5; no clear D. TRBV23-1 qualifies as an ORF whose function is uncertain. The CDR3 is 14 residues long. V lost 7 bases and J 1 base, leaving 11 bases between the germline ends. The DNA of the CDR3 is TGCGCCAGCAAGCTTCCTCCGAGCAATCAGCCCCAGCATTTT. Translation gives CASKLPPSNQPQHF.

CDR3 region: CASSLRLADQETQYF. As DNA, the CDR3 is TGTGCCAGCAGCTTACGACTAGCGGATCAAGAGACCCAGTACTTC. The rearrangement joins TRBV11-2 to TRBJ2-5; 9 bases map to TRBD2. This CDR3 is built from 15 residues. Germline V gene lookup returns CDR1 SGHAT and CDR2 FQNNGV. After removal of 2 bases from V and 2 bases from J, the junction contained 3 bases not matched to a gene.

The V call is TRBV7-2, the J call TRBJ2-7; D tentatively reads TRBD1 or TRBD2 (6 bases each). The V end lost 0 bases, the J end lost 4 bases, and 10 bases lay between the germline ends. CDR1 and CDR2 (germline): SGHTA, FQGNSA. The CDR3 is 14 residues long. CDR3 loop: CASSLAGGNYEQYV. The DNA for the CDR3 is TGTGCCAGCAGCTTAGCAGGGGGGAATTACGAGCAGTACGTC.

CDR3 residues: CASSLISTGELFF. In nucleotides, the CDR3 is TGTGCCAGCAGCTTAATCTCCACCGGGGAGCTGTTTTTT. V and J are TRBV7-9 and TRBJ2-2; no reliable D call. V was trimmed by 2 bases and J by 4 bases, leaving 5 bases between them. The germline V gene has CDR1 SEHNR and CDR2 FQNEAQ (reference sequence). This CDR3 spans 13 amino acids.

This sequence joins TRBV7-9 and TRBJ1-6; D may be TRBD1 (5 bases). The germline V and J ends were trimmed by 3 bases and 4 bases, with 10 bases remaining between them. CDR1 and CDR2 from the germline V gene are SEHNR and FQNEAQ (reference sequence). The CDR3 spans 15 residues. The CDR3 nucleotides are TGTGCCAGCAGCTTCAAAGGGGAATATAATTCACCCCTCCACTTT. Protein product: CASSFKGEYNSPLHF. Combining the CDR3 with reference TRBV7-9 and TRBJ1-6 gives the whole variable domain DTGVSQNPRHKITKRGQNVTFRCDPISEHNRLYWYRQTLGQGPEFLTYFQNEAQLEKSRLLSDRFSAERPKGSFSTLEIQRTEQGDSAMYLCASSFKGEYNSPLHFGNGTRLTVT.

The chain carries TRBV18 and TRBJ1-1; D remains unclear. V was clipped by 2 bases and J by 5 bases, with 9 bases between them. The CDR3 length is 13 residues. In germline, CDR1 is KGHSH, CDR2 LQKENI. CDR3 protein: CASSPSGGTEAFF. CDR3 DNA: TGTGCCAGCTCACCATCGGGAGGTACTGAAGCTTTCTTT.

The chain employs TRBV30 and TRBJ1-3; D is perhaps TRBD1 (6 bases). The length of the CDR3 is 14 residues. V was trimmed by 3 bases and J by 2 bases, leaving 11 bases between them. Germline V CDR1 and CDR2: GTSNPN, SVGIG (reference sequence). The CDR3: CAWRAGVAGNTIYF. In DNA form, the CDR3 reads TGTGCCTGGAGGGCAGGGGTGGCTGGAAACACCATATATTTT.